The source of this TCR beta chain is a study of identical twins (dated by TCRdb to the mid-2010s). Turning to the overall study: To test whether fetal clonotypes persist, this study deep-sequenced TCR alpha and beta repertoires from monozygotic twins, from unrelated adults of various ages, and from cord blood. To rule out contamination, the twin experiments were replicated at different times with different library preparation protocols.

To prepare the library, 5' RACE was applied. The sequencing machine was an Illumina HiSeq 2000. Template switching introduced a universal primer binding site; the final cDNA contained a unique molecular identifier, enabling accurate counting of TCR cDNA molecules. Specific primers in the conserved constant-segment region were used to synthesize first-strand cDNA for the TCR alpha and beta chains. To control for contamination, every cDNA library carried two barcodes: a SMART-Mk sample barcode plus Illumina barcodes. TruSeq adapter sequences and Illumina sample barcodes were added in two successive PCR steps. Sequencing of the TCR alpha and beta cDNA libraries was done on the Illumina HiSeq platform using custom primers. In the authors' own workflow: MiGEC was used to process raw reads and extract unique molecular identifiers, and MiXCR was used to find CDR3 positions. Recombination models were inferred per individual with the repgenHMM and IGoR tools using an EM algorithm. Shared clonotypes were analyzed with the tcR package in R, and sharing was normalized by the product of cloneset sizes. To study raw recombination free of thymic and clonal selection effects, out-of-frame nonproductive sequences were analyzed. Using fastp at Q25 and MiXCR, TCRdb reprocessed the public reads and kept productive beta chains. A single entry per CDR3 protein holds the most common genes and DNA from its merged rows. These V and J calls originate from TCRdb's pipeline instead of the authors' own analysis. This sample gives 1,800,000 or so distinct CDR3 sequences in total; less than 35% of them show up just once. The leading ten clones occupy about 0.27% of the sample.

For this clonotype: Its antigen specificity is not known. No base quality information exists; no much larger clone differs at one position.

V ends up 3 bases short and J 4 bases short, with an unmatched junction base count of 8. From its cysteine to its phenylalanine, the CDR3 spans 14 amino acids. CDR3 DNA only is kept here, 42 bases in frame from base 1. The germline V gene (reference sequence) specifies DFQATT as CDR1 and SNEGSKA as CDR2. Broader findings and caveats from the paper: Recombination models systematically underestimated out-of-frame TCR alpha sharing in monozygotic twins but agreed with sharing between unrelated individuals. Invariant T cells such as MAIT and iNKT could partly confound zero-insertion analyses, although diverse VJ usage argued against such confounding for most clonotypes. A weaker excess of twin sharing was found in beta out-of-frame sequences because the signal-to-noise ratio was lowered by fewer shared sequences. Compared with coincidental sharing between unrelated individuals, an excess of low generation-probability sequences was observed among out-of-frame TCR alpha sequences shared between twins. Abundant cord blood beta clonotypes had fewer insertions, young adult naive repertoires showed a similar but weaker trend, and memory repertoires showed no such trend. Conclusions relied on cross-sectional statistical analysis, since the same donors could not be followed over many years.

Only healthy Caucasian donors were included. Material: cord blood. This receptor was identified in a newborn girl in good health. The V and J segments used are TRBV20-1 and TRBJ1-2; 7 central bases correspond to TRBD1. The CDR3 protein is CSASDGQAIYGYTF. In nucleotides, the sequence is TGCAGTGCTAGCGACGGACAGGCGATCTATGGCTACACCTTC.